The 9 T cell receptor beta chains in this list originate from one sample, sequenced in a study of shared clonotypes between healthy human individuals. The assay was immunoSEQ multiplex PCR, and TCRdb's table has in-frame clones only and misses some. The data hold about 590,000 clones, with around 95% observed a single time. CD8 cells classed as naive were CD45RO-negative and positively selected for CCR7, excluding terminally differentiated effector memory CD45RA+ cells. What was sequenced was naive CD8+ T cells sorted from blood. Receptor source: a woman aged 25 to 39 in good health.

CDR3 sequence: CASSLGASVETQYF. The DNA for the CDR3 is TGTGCCAGCAGCTTAGGGGCTAGCGTGGAGACCCAGTACTTC. V and J are TRBV13 and TRBJ2-5; maybe TRBD2 (6 bases). V lost 0 bases, J lost 5 bases, and 10 bases lay in between. Germline V gene sequence: CDR1 PRHDT, CDR2 FYEKMQ (reference sequence). The CDR3 sequence is 14 residues long.

V gene TRBV25-1 combines with J gene TRBJ2-7; no reliable D call. CDR1 and CDR2 from the germline V gene are MGHDK and SYGVNS. CDR3 size: 15 residues. The germline V and J ends were trimmed by 10 bases and 0 bases, with 19 bases remaining between them. The CDR3 DNA follows: TGTGCCACCGCGTCTGAGGCGAGTCTCTCCTACGAGCAGTACTTC. This sequence encodes CATASEASLSYEQYF.

The genes are TRBV27 and TRBJ2-5; 14 bases agree with TRBD2. CDR3 length: 15 residues. V gave up 3 bases and J gave up 4 bases; unmatched junction bases: 1. Per the germline V gene, CDR1 is MNHEY and CDR2 is SMNVEV (reference sequence). The CDR3 region is CASSLTSGRAETQYF. The DNA of the CDR3 is TGTGCCAGCAGTTTGACTAGCGGGAGGGCAGAGACCCAGTACTTC.

Comments on this clone: This same CDR3 is encoded by further DNA sequences in the sample. The rearrangement links TRBV27 to TRBJ2-1, with TRBD2 matching 9 bases. CDR3 length: 15 residues. Germline-derived CDR1 and CDR2 are MNHEY and SMNVEV (reference sequence). V gave up 5 bases and J gave up 4 bases; unmatched junction bases: 6. The DNA for the CDR3 is TGTGCCAGCAGTCGTAGCGGGAGTTCTTACAATGAGCAGTTCTTC. Protein sequence: CASSRSGSSYNEQFF.

This chain links TRBV14 with TRBJ2-7; TRBD2 agrees at 10 bases. The CDR3 sequence is 15 residues long. Unmatched junction bases numbered 4, after V lost 2 bases and J lost 3 bases. Germline V gives CDR1 SGHDN, CDR2 FVKESK. The DNA of the CDR3 is TGTGCCAGCAGCCAAAGACTAGCGGGCTTCTACGAGCAGTACTTC. Its protein product is CASSQRLAGFYEQYF.

The rearrangement uses TRBV21-1 and TRBJ2-2; TRBD2 is taken as the D call from the table, unchecked against the DNA. TRBV21-1 is a documented pseudogene. The CDR3 spans 14 residues. The CDR3 sequence: CASSSREAIGELFF. The CDR3 nucleotides are TGTGCCAGCAGCAGCCGGGAGGCAATCGGGGAGCTGTTTTTT.

V and J are TRBV2 and TRBJ2-2; D is perhaps TRBD1 or TRBD2 (5 bases each). The CDR3 is 17 residues long. Trimming stripped 4 bases from V and 5 bases from J, with 20 bases between. The germline V gene encodes CDR1 SNHLY and CDR2 FYNNEI. The chain's CDR3 is CASSGKPRGDYTGELFF. In nucleotides, the CDR3 is TGTGCCAGCAGTGGGAAACCCAGAGGGGATTATACCGGGGAGCTGTTTTTT.

The chain links TRBV11-1 to TRBJ2-5; tentative D call: TRBD1 (6 bases). V lost 1 base to trimming and J lost 1 base, with 13 bases between them. From germline, CDR1 is SGHAT and CDR2 FQDESV (reference sequence). There are 16 residues in the CDR3. CDR3 DNA: TGTGCCAGCAGCTTAGTTTGGGACACCCGCCAAGAGACCCAGTACTTC. Its protein is CASSLVWDTRQETQYF. The full variable domain, with the rest looked up from reference TRBV11-1 and TRBJ2-5, is EAEVAQSPRYKITEKSQAVAFWCDPISGHATLYWYRQILGQGPELLVQFQDESVVDDSQLPKDRFSAERLKGVDSTLKIQPAELGDSAMYLCASSLVWDTRQETQYFGPGTRLLVL.

The chain links TRBV2 to TRBJ2-3; TRBD1 is a possible D gene (6 bases). CDR1 is SNHLY and CDR2 is FYNNEI in the germline V gene. V lost 4 bases and J lost 2, with 13 bases in between. This CDR3 contains 15 residues. The CDR3, as DNA: TGTGCCAGCAGTGTTTACGGACAGTCCACAGATACGCAGTATTTT. It yields the protein CASSVYGQSTDTQYF.